The 24 T cell receptor beta chains reported below all come from one sample, sequenced in a study of PD-1 blockade in mismatch repair-deficient tumors. Sequencing was performed with immunoSEQ multiplex PCR; in TCRdb, only in-frame clones are kept and a portion is missing. This sample carries some 130,000 clones, almost 90% of them seen once, and the ten largest clones take 12%. The material was peripheral blood, obtained roughly 67 weeks after starting pembrolizumab. All receptors derive from an adult with mismatch repair-deficient cancer.

The chain joins TRBV6-5 to TRBJ2-2; D possibly uses TRBD1 or TRBD2 (5 bases each). The CDR3 has 16 amino acids. Trimming took off 0 bases at V and 7 bases at J, with 15 bases between the two ends. From germline, CDR1 is MNHEY and CDR2 SVGAGI. The CDR3 region is CASSYSVGRENGELFF. The CDR3 coding sequence is TGTGCCAGCAGTTACTCAGTTGGCAGGGAGAACGGGGAGCTGTTTTTT.

V is TRBV29-1 and J is TRBJ2-1, with 12 nucleotides matching TRBD2. Germline V gene lookup returns CDR1 SQVTM and CDR2 ANQGSEA. V shed 2 bases, J shed 6 bases, and the junction held 2 bases outside the gene matches. CDR3 length: 14 amino acids. This CDR3 is CSVEPSGRGNEQFF. In DNA, the CDR3 is TGCAGCGTTGAACCTAGCGGGAGGGGCAATGAGCAGTTCTTC.

V usage is TRBV4-3 and J usage is TRBJ2-7, with 9 bases lining up with TRBD1. Germline loops: CDR1 LGHNA, CDR2 YSLEER. The CDR3 contains 16 residues. V trimming: 1 base; J trimming: 0 bases; junction bases outside the gene matches: 4. CDR3 nucleotide sequence: TGCGCCAGCAGCCAAGGTCACAGGGGGCACTCCTACGAGCAGTACTTC. Translating gives CASSQGHRGHSYEQYF.

The chain combines TRBV5-1 with TRBJ2-5; 10 bases are shared with TRBD1. V was clipped by 0 bases and J by 4 bases; unmatched bases: 3. Germline-derived CDR1 and CDR2 are SGHRS and YFSETQ. CDR3 length: 15 residues. The DNA for the CDR3 is TGCGCCAGCAGCTTGGCCGGGGACAGGGGAGAGACCCAGTACTTC. It is translated as CASSLAGDRGETQYF. The entire variable domain, with the rest obtained from reference TRBV5-1 and TRBJ2-5, is as follows: KAGVTQTPRYLIKTRGQQVTLSCSPISGHRSVSWYQQTPGQGLQFLFEYFSETQRNKGNFPGRFSGRQFSNSRSEMNVSTLELGDSALYLCASSLAGDRGETQYFGPGTRLLVL.

J is TRBJ1-1 and V is TRBV30, with D maybe TRBD1 (6 bases). The length of the CDR3 is 16 residues. The V and J ends lost 0 bases and 3 bases respectively, with 17 bases between them. Germline-derived CDR1 and CDR2 are GTSNPN and SVGIG (reference sequence). The CDR3 is CAWSVRRGGLHTEAFF. The CDR3, as DNA: TGTGCCTGGAGTGTACGTAGAGGGGGGCTTCACACTGAAGCTTTCTTT.

The chain couples TRBV15 to TRBJ2-5; possibly TRBD2 for D (6 bases). Germline-derived CDR1 and CDR2 are LNHNV and YYDKDF (reference sequence). The CDR3 is 14 amino acids. Trimming pared 6 bases from V and 1 base from J, leaving 12 bases between. The chain's CDR3 is CATSRRGIQETQYF. DNA for the CDR3: TGTGCCACCAGTCGACGCGGGATCCAAGAGACCCAGTACTTC.

V gene TRBV1 combines with J gene TRBJ2-3; the D call of TRBD2 is as the table states it, not checked on the DNA. TRBV1 is listed as a pseudogene. CDR3 size: 15 residues. The CDR3 bases are TGCACCAGCAGCCGCGAGGGAGGGCACAAAGATACGCAGTATTTT. Its protein is CTSSREGGHKDTQYF.

This chain joins TRBV25-1 and TRBJ2-7; 9 bases fit TRBD1. Losses at the gene ends were 7 bases for V and 6 bases for J; bases not matched to a gene: 7. From germline, CDR1 is MGHDK and CDR2 SYGVNS. The CDR3 totals 13 residues. The CDR3 is CASNRGQGSEQYF. Written as DNA, the CDR3 is TGTGCCAGCAATCGCGGACAGGGGTCCGAGCAGTACTTC.

The chain is built from TRBV29-1 and TRBJ2-5, with a weak D call TRBD2 (5 bases). Trimming removed 0 bases from V and 1 base from J, with 12 bases in between. CDR1 is SQVTM, CDR2 ANQGSEA, per germline. The CDR3 runs 15 residues. The CDR3, as DNA: TGCAGCGTTGAAGATCCTACAGAGGGCCAAGAGACCCAGTACTTC. As protein: CSVEDPTEGQETQYF.

This clone was seen more than once but under ten times. The chain carries TRBV2 and TRBJ2-7; D might be TRBD2 (6 bases). Germline V gives CDR1 SNHLY, CDR2 FYNNEI. The CDR3 loop spans 12 amino acids. CDR3 coding DNA: TGTACCGGACTAAGTAAGACCTACGAGCAGTACTTC. Amino acids: CTGLSKTYEQYF.

J is TRBJ2-1 and V is TRBV7-2; TRBD2 matches 8 bases. Germline loops: CDR1 SGHTA, CDR2 FQGNSA. The J segment lost 5 bases and the V segment lost 3 bases, leaving 6 bases of the junction unmatched. CDR3 length: 15 residues. The CDR3 loop is CASSLSGRPNNEQFF. The CDR3 bases are TGTGCCAGCAGCTTGAGCGGGAGACCCAACAATGAGCAGTTCTTC.

The CDR3 protein is CASSYSGDRYYEQYF. In DNA form, the CDR3 reads TGTGCCAGCAGTTACTCTGGGGACAGATACTACGAGCAGTACTTC. The chain is built from TRBV6-5 and TRBJ2-7; 7 bases fit TRBD1. Unmatched junction bases numbered 5, after V lost 0 bases and J lost 3 bases. The CDR3 spans 15 residues. Germline assignment: CDR1 MNHEY and CDR2 SVGAGI.

The genes are TRBV18 and TRBJ1-2; no definite D call. The CDR3 extends over 15 amino acids. Germline CDR1 is KGHSH and CDR2 is LQKENI. V gave up 3 bases and J gave up 8 bases, with 19 bases separating them. This CDR3 is CASSPALGLLSGYTF. The CDR3 region has the DNA TGTGCCAGCTCACCCGCTCTAGGCTTACTAAGCGGCTACACCTTC.

The chain uses TRBV4-1 and TRBJ2-7, with D maybe TRBD2 (6 bases). Per the germline V gene, CDR1 is MGHRA and CDR2 is YSYEKL. This CDR3 has 16 residues. V lost 1 base and J lost 0, with 13 bases in between. This chain's CDR3 is CASSQVSSESSYEQYF. The DNA of the CDR3 is TGCGCCAGCAGCCAAGTCTCTAGCGAGTCCTCCTACGAGCAGTACTTC.

The genes are TRBV2 and TRBJ2-1; D might be TRBD2 (6 bases). CDR1 is SNHLY and CDR2 is FYNNEI in the germline V gene. The ends were cut back, 6 bases at V and 8 bases at J, with 29 bases in the middle. The CDR3 sequence is 18 residues long. The CDR3 is CASSLGYSPGTPGHEQFF. In DNA, the CDR3 is TGTGCCAGCAGCCTAGGTTACAGTCCCGGGACTCCCGGACATGAGCAGTTCTTC.

The rearrangement joins TRBV4-1 to TRBJ1-2; TRBD1 matches at 7 bases. In germline, CDR1 is MGHRA, CDR2 YSYEKL. There are 14 residues in the CDR3. Trimming took 4 bases from V and 5 from J; bases not matched to a gene: 7. CDR3 residues: CASSPTGLLYGYTF. The CDR3 nucleotides are TGCGCCAGCAGCCCGACAGGGCTACTATATGGCTACACCTTC.

The J gene is TRBJ1-3, the V gene TRBV6-6; TRBD1 aligns across 7 bases. Trimming removed 8 bases from V and 0 bases from J; junction bases left unmatched: 7. Germline-derived CDR1 and CDR2 are MNHNY and SVGAGI (reference sequence). This CDR3 is 15 amino acids long. In DNA, the CDR3 is TGTGCCAGCCTGGGGGGACAGCACTCTGGAAACACCATATATTTT. As protein: CASLGGQHSGNTIYF.

This chain links TRBV27 with TRBJ2-3; 13 bases fit TRBD2. The trim removed 0 bases at V and 6 bases at J, leaving 12 bases unmatched. The CDR3 loop spans 19 amino acids. Germline CDR1 and CDR2: MNHEY and SMNVEV (reference sequence). The CDR3 nucleotides read TGTGCCAGCAGTTTATCTTCTGGTAGGACTAGCGGGAGCTCGGATACGCAGTATTTT. It yields the protein CASSLSSGRTSGSSDTQYF.

The chain employs TRBV4-1 and TRBJ2-1, with 7 nucleotides matching TRBD2. CDR3 length: 16 residues. The V segment lost 2 bases and the J segment 0 bases; nucleotides outside the gene matches: 4. Germline CDR1 and CDR2: MGHRA and YSYEKL. The CDR3 protein is CASSQQLAISYNEQFF. The CDR3 DNA reads as TGCGCCAGCAGCCAACAACTAGCGATCTCCTACAATGAGCAGTTCTTC.

The chain uses TRBV11-1 and TRBJ2-7; possible D gene TRBD1, 5 bases. Trimming took off 7 bases at V and 0 bases at J, with 16 bases between the two ends. Germline V gives CDR1 SGHAT, CDR2 FQDESV (reference sequence). This CDR3 has 15 amino acids. In DNA, the CDR3 is TGTGCCAGCAAGCTGACAGATTCAAACTCCTACGAGCAGTACTTC. Amino acid sequence: CASKLTDSNSYEQYF.

J is TRBJ2-2 and V is TRBV2; D not certain. Germline V gene lookup returns CDR1 SNHLY and CDR2 FYNNEI. V shed 0 bases and J shed 3 bases, with 5 bases lying between them. The CDR3 has 14 residues. This CDR3 is CASSEASYTGELFF. As DNA, the CDR3 is TGTGCCAGCAGTGAAGCGAGTTACACCGGGGAGCTGTTTTTT. The full variable domain, with the rest looked up from reference TRBV2 and TRBJ2-2, is EPEVTQTPSHQVTQMGQEVILRCVPISNHLYFYWYRQILGQKVEFLVSFYNNEISEKSEIFDDQFSVERPDGSNFTLKIRSTKLEDSAMYFCASSEASYTGELFFGEGSRLTVL.

V and J are TRBV7-6 and TRBJ1-5, with 9 bases aligning to TRBD1. The germline gives CDR1 SGHVS, CDR2 FNYEAQ. The CDR3 has 18 residues. The trim removed 3 bases at V and 0 bases at J, leaving 9 bases unmatched. The CDR3 coding sequence is TGTGCCAGCAGCTTGGGGACAGGGAATCCTTATAGCAATCAGCCCCAGCATTTT. Amino acids: CASSLGTGNPYSNQPQHF.

The chain recombines TRBV18 with TRBJ2-3, with 7 bases aligning to TRBD1. Germline V gene lookup returns CDR1 KGHSH and CDR2 LQKENI. The length of the CDR3 is 15 residues. V lost 1 base and J lost 5; bases outside the gene matches: 6. The CDR3 here is CASSPRMQGEDTQYF. CDR3 nucleotide sequence: TGTGCCAGCTCACCACGCATGCAGGGGGAAGATACGCAGTATTTT. Supplemented by reference TRBV18 and TRBJ2-3, the full variable domain reads NAGVMQNPRHLVRRRGQEARLRCSPMKGHSHVYWYRQLPEEGLKFMVYLQKENIIDESGMPKERFSAEFPKEGPSILRIQQVVRGDSAAYFCASSPRMQGEDTQYFGPGTRLTVL.

This clone was detected only once. J is TRBJ2-7 and V is TRBV6-6; 11 bases align to TRBD2. Germline-derived CDR1 and CDR2 are MNHNY and SVGAGI (reference sequence). Germline trimming cut 5 bases from V and 7 bases from J; bases unmatched to any gene: 10. The CDR3 has 15 residues. In DNA form, the CDR3 reads TGTGCCAGCAGTCTTAGCGGGAGGGCCTGGGAGGAGCAGTACTTC. Translation gives CASSLSGRAWEEQYF.